The rows below give T cell receptor beta chains drawn from one sample of a study of OX40 agonist ivuxolimab in advanced cancers. Clones were sequenced by immunoSEQ multiplex PCR, and TCRdb holds only the in-frame ones, with some missing. The sample includes about 53,000 clones, 70% to 90% of them seen just once. The material sequenced was CD4+ or CD8+ T cells sorted from blood, taken in a trial of the OX40 agonist ivuxolimab. These TCRs come from an adult with an advanced solid tumor such as melanoma, head and neck, liver or kidney cancer. Each CDR3 is given with its conserved first and last residue. The D gene is left open where the match is weak. Clone size, where shown, is once, few, many, or a class for clones that have expanded.

TRBJ1-1 | . | TRBV5-1 | . | TGCGCCAGCAGCCCCGTCCGGGGGAACACTGAAGCTTTCTTT | CASSPVRGNTEAFF
TRBJ1-5 | once | TRBV9 | . | TGTGCCAGCATCCCCGACGCTTCCGGCGATCAGCCCCAGCATTTT | CASIPDASGDQPQHF
TRBJ2-3 | . | TRBV11-1 | TRBD1 | TGTGCCAGCAGCGAACGGACAGGGTACACAGATACGCAGTATTTT | CASSERTGYTDTQYF
TRBJ1-2 | . | TRBV6-5 | . | TGTGCCAGCAGTCGACTTGCCCGAGGCGATGGCTACACCTTC | CASSRLARGDGYTF
TRBJ2-2 | . | TRBV5-4 | . | TGTGCCAGCAGCTTGAGACAGACAACCGGGGAGCTGTTTTTT | CASSLRQTTGELFF
TRBJ2-1 | . | TRBV7-9 | TRBD2 | TGTGCCAGCAGCTCAGCAGGACTAGCGGGGTCCTACAATGAGCAGTTCTTC | CASSSAGLAGSYNEQFF
TRBJ1-3 | . | TRBV5-1 | TRBD1 | TGCGCCAGCAGTCTGGACAGGGTTGGAAACACCATATATTTT | CASSLDRVGNTIYF
TRBJ2-7 | . | TRBV19 | TRBD1 | TGTGCCAGTAGTTTAAGACAGGGCGATGAGCAGTACTTC | CASSLRQGDEQYF
TRBJ2-3 | . | TRBV19 | . | TGTGCCAGTAGTATAGCCCTAGCAGGAGATACGCAGTATTTT | CASSIALAGDTQYF
TRBJ1-4 | . | TRBV5-4 | TRBD1 | TGTGCCAGCAGCGCCTATACGGGACAGGGGGGCGAAAAACTGTTTTTT | CASSAYTGQGGEKLFF
TRBJ2-3 | . | TRBV5-1 | . | TGCGCCAGCGCCAGGGCGTCGGATACGCAGTATTTT | CASARASDTQYF
TRBJ2-3 | once | TRBV25-1 | . | TGTGCCAGCAGTGAATATAAAGGAGCAGATACGCAGTATTTT | CASSEYKGADTQYF
TRBJ2-7 | . | TRBV29-1 | TRBD1 | TGCAGCGTTGCCCCGGGACAGGGGGCTCGACAGTACTTC | CSVAPGQGARQYF
TRBJ2-7 | . | TRBV19 | . | TGTGCCAGTAGTATCCAACTCCACCAAGGGGCCGAGCAGTACTTC | CASSIQLHQGAEQYF
TRBJ1-5 | . | TRBV30 | . | TGTGCCTGGAGTGTGTCGGGAGCTAGCAATCAGCCCCAGCATTTT | CAWSVSGASNQPQHF
TRBJ1-2 | . | TRBV6-5 | . | TGTGCCAGCAGTTACGGGCGGGACAACTATGGCTACACCTTC | CASSYGRDNYGYTF
TRBJ2-1 | . | TRBV29-1 | . | TGCAGCGTTGAAGAGAGGGGGGCCGGGAGGAATGAGCAGTTCTTC | CSVEERGAGRNEQFF
TRBJ1-1 | . | TRBV6-5 | . | TGTGCCAGCAGTTACCTGGGCCGCACTGAAGCTTTCTTT | CASSYLGRTEAFF